The 28 T cell receptor beta chains in this list originate from one sample, sequenced in a study of blood T cell repertoires in COVID-19. This table comes from immunoSEQ multiplex PCR, and its TCRdb copy is limited to in-frame clones, with some not included. The sample lists 130,000 to 150,000 clones, 75% to 85% occurring once. Input material: peripheral blood. These receptors were taken from a woman between 65 and 79 years old with COVID-19, enrolled during active disease.

A few counts support this clone. The genes are TRBV3-1 (or the pseudogene TRBV3-2) and TRBJ1-3, with TRBD1 identical over 8 bases. The germline gives CDR1 LGHDT, CDR2 YNNKEL (reference sequence). Trimming at V came to 1 base and at J to 0 bases, leaving 5 bases not matched to a gene. The CDR3 contains 17 residues. CDR3 bases: TGTGCCAGCAGCCAAGTTTCTGGACAGGGCTCTGGAAACACCATATATTTT. It yields the protein CASSQVSGQGSGNTIYF.

J is TRBJ1-3 and V is TRBV5-1; 8 bases are a match to TRBD1. Germline loops: CDR1 SGHRS, CDR2 YFSETQ. After removal of 3 bases from V and 0 bases from J, the junction contained 8 bases not matched to a gene. The CDR3 runs 17 residues. CDR3 sequence: CASSWGTGLSSGNTIYF. CDR3 coding DNA: TGCGCCAGCAGCTGGGGGACAGGTCTTAGCTCTGGAAACACCATATATTTT. Full variable domain (missing parts from reference TRBV5-1 and TRBJ1-3): KAGVTQTPRYLIKTRGQQVTLSCSPISGHRSVSWYQQTPGQGLQFLFEYFSETQRNKGNFPGRFSGRQFSNSRSEMNVSTLELGDSALYLCASSWGTGLSSGNTIYFGEGSWLTVV.

The chain combines TRBV14 with TRBJ1-2; D is undetermined. This CDR3 is 16 amino acids long. The V and J ends lost 1 base and 3 bases respectively, with 15 bases between them. The V gene's germline CDR1 is SGHDN and CDR2 FVKESK. CDR3 residues: CASSQVTAGGYYGYTF. The CDR3 DNA sequence: TGTGCCAGCAGCCAAGTCACGGCAGGTGGATACTATGGCTACACCTTC. Supplemented by reference TRBV14 and TRBJ1-2, the full variable domain reads EAGVTQFPSHSVIEKGQTVTLRCDPISGHDNLYWYRRVMGKEIKFLLHFVKESKQDESGMPNNRFLAERTGGTYSTLKVQPAELEDSGVYFCASSQVTAGGYYGYTFGSGTRLTVV.

The chain couples TRBV10-3 to TRBJ1-6; TRBD1 matches 7 bases. Trimming at V came to 6 bases and at J to 9 bases, leaving 8 bases not matched to a gene. Germline CDR1 reads ENHRY; CDR2 reads SYGVKD. This CDR3 has 14 amino acids. The DNA for the CDR3 is TGTGCCATCAGGGGGGGCCAGGGGGGTTCACCCCTCCACTTT. It is translated as CAIRGGQGGSPLHF.

The V call is TRBV11-3, the J call TRBJ2-2; possible D gene TRBD1, 6 bases. Germline values: CDR1 SGHNT, CDR2 YENEEA. This CDR3 has 15 residues. V lost 3 bases and J 0 bases, leaving 8 bases between the germline ends. CDR3 DNA: TGTGCCAGCAGCTTTGGACAGCCGAACACCGGGGAGCTGTTTTTT. Protein sequence: CASSFGQPNTGELFF.

This clone was counted between two and nine times. V gene TRBV6-5 combines with J gene TRBJ1-2; TRBD1 might be the D (5 bases). V lost 6 bases and J 4 bases, leaving 15 bases between the germline ends. Germline values: CDR1 MNHEY, CDR2 SVGAGI. This CDR3 has 14 amino acids. The CDR3 here is CASSRDFYSYGYTF. The DNA for the CDR3 is TGTGCCAGCAGCCGGGACTTCTACTCCTATGGCTACACCTTC.

The CDR3 is CASSLGPSPLHF. The CDR3 DNA is TGTGCCAGCAGTTTGGGGCCCTCACCCCTCCACTTT. The chain employs TRBV12-3 or TRBV12-4 and TRBJ1-6, with a weak D call TRBD1 (5 bases). Deletions cut 3 bases from V and 10 bases from J, with 7 bases between. The CDR3 has 12 amino acids.

The chain employs TRBV5-1 and TRBJ1-1; 11 positions match TRBD1. The CDR3 has 19 amino acids. With 1 base clipped from V and 5 bases from J, the junction kept 16 bases outside the gene matches. CDR1 and CDR2 from the germline V gene are SGHRS and YFSETQ. The CDR3 DNA reads TGCGCCAGCAGCTTGCGCCCGACGGGGACAGGGGGGAGAAGGACTGAAGCTTTCTTT. This translates into CASSLRPTGTGGRRTEAFF.

The V call is TRBV15, the J call TRBJ1-1; D may be TRBD1 (5 bases). The germline V gene has CDR1 LNHNV and CDR2 YYDKDF (reference sequence). The CDR3 totals 18 residues. With 0 bases removed from V and 1 base from J, the gap between germline ends came to 18 bases. The CDR3 nucleotides read TGTGCCACCAGCAGAGACTATCCAGGGCCTTCCTGGAACACTGAAGCTTTCTTT. Protein product: CATSRDYPGPSWNTEAFF.

This chain joins TRBV30 and TRBJ2-7; D is unresolved. Between the trimmed V and J ends, which lost 2 bases and 0 bases, there was a span of 11 bases. The CDR3 spans 14 residues. The V gene's germline CDR1 is GTSNPN and CDR2 SVGIG (reference sequence). The CDR3 protein is CAWSFDMSSYEQYF. The CDR3 DNA follows: TGTGCCTGGAGTTTCGACATGAGCTCCTACGAGCAGTACTTC. Looking up the rest from reference TRBV30 and TRBJ2-7 gives the full variable domain: SQTIHQWPATLVQPVGSPLSLECTVEGTSNPNLYWYRQAAGRGLQLLFYSVGIGQISSEVPQNLSASRPQDRQFILSSKKLLLSDSGFYLCAWSFDMSSYEQYFGPGTRLTVT.

The chain is built from TRBV5-5 and TRBJ1-4, with 7 bases matching TRBD1. The CDR3 consists of 17 residues. Unmatched junction bases numbered 7, after V lost 0 bases and J lost 2 bases. The germline V gene encodes CDR1 SGHKS and CDR2 YYEKEE (reference sequence). In nucleotides, the CDR3 is TGTGCCAGCAGCTTGGGACAGGGAATTGGGACTAATGAAAAACTGTTTTTT. Translation: CASSLGQGIGTNEKLFF.

This chain uses TRBV5-6 with TRBJ2-5; D is possibly TRBD2 (5 bases). With 4 bases removed from V and 5 bases from J, the gap between germline ends came to 12 bases. CDR3 length: 13 amino acids. The V gene's germline CDR1 is SGHDT and CDR2 YYEEEE. CDR3 nucleotides: TGTGCCAGCAGCGCACAGAGAGGGGAGACCCAGTACTTC. Protein sequence: CASSAQRGETQYF.

The chain has TRBV7-9 and TRBJ1-3; 7 bases fit TRBD1. The V segment lost 5 bases and the J segment 0 bases; nucleotides outside the gene matches: 4. Germline V gene data show CDR1 as SEHNR and CDR2 as FQNEAQ (reference sequence). CDR3 length equals 15 residues. The CDR3 region is CASSLPGGSGNTIYF. The CDR3 nucleotides read TGTGCCAGCAGCCTACCAGGGGGCTCTGGAAACACCATATATTTT.

The chain combines TRBV5-5 with TRBJ2-5, with TRBD2 identical over 7 bases. CDR1 SGHKS and CDR2 YYEKEE come from the germline V gene (reference sequence). The CDR3 has 15 amino acids. The ends lost 0 bases at V and 2 bases at J; junction bases unmatched: 4. The CDR3 DNA is TGTGCCAGCAGCTTGGGGGAGGGCAGACAAGAGACCCAGTACTTC. Translation: CASSLGEGRQETQYF.

The chain couples TRBV6-4 to TRBJ2-7; 7 nucleotides match TRBD1. Germline trimming cut 6 bases from V and 7 bases from J; bases unmatched to any gene: 6. Germline V lookup: CDR1 MRHNA, CDR2 SNTAGT. This CDR3 contains 12 residues. CDR3 DNA sequence: TGTGCCAGCAGATACAGGGGAACAGAGCAGTACTTC. This translates into CASRYRGTEQYF.

J is TRBJ1-4 and V is TRBV4-3, with a tentative D call TRBD1 (6 bases). CDR3 size: 13 residues. Germline V lookup: CDR1 LGHNA, CDR2 YSLEER. Trimming removed 2 bases from V and 7 bases from J, with 8 bases in between. CDR3 protein: CASSQNRAEKLFF. CDR3 in DNA: TGCGCCAGCAGCCAAAACAGGGCTGAAAAACTGTTTTTT.

The CDR3, as DNA: TGCGCCAGCAGCTATGGGACTACCGGAGCCTACGAGCAGTACTTC. This sequence encodes CASSYGTTGAYEQYF. The V call is TRBV4-3, the J call TRBJ2-7, with TRBD2 identical over 7 bases. Germline assignment: CDR1 LGHNA and CDR2 YSLEER. The CDR3 runs 15 residues. V dropped 5 bases and J dropped 2; count of bases not matched to a gene: 9.

This chain uses TRBV7-6 with TRBJ1-4; 8 nucleotides align to TRBD1. Looked up from germline, CDR1 is SGHVS and CDR2 is FNYEAQ. The ends lost 1 base at V and 5 bases at J; junction bases unmatched: 0. CDR3 length equals 14 residues. CDR3 sequence: CASSLGTGNEKLFF. The CDR3 DNA sequence: TGTGCCAGCAGCTTAGGGACAGGGAATGAAAAACTGTTTTTT.

The J gene is TRBJ1-3, the V gene TRBV11-2, with unresolved D. Germline-derived CDR1 and CDR2 are SGHAT and FQNNGV. Trimming took 0 bases from V and 0 from J, leaving 9 bases between them. The CDR3 sequence is 16 residues long. CDR3 in amino acids: CASSLERAASGNTIYF. The CDR3 DNA is TGTGCCAGCAGCTTAGAGAGGGCAGCCTCTGGAAACACCATATATTTT.

The chain recombines TRBV7-2 with TRBJ1-2; D gene unclear. V lost 8 bases and J 8 bases, leaving 30 bases between the germline ends. CDR3 size: 17 residues. Germline CDR1 reads SGHTA; CDR2 reads FQGNSA. CDR3 coding DNA: TGTGCCAGCCTAGCCGCGGGAGCAGCCCCAATTCGCGAAGGCTACACCTTC. Translating it yields CASLAAGAAPIREGYTF.

The J gene is TRBJ2-7, the V gene TRBV30; D perhaps matches TRBD1 (6 bases). Trimming left V 2 bases short and J 5 bases short, with 19 bases between. This CDR3 comprises 15 residues. Looked up from germline, CDR1 is GTSNPN and CDR2 is SVGIG (reference sequence). The CDR3 DNA reads TGTGCCTGGAGTCCCGTGGGGGCGGCTAACCACGAGCAGTACTTC. Its translation is CAWSPVGAANHEQYF.

This chain joins TRBV9 and TRBJ2-3; 12 bases fit TRBD2. J gave up 0 bases and V 3 bases, and 11 bases lay outside the gene matches. This CDR3 is built from 19 residues. Germline CDR1 and CDR2: SGDLS and YYNGEE. In nucleotides, the CDR3 is TGTGCCAGCAGCGCCCCTCTAGCGGGGGGGCCCCGTAGCACAGATACGCAGTATTTT. Residues: CASSAPLAGGPRSTDTQYF. The full variable domain, rest sourced from reference TRBV9 and TRBJ2-3, is DSGVTQTPKHLITATGQRVTLRCSPRSGDLSVYWYQQSLDQGLQFLIQYYNGEERAKGNILERFSAQQFPDLHSELNLSSLELGDSALYFCASSAPLAGGPRSTDTQYFGPGTRLTVL.

The chain employs TRBV4-3 and TRBJ1-4, with 7 positions matching TRBD1. This CDR3 region has 16 residues. Germline V lookup: CDR1 LGHNA, CDR2 YSLEER. V lost 0 bases, J lost 8 bases, and 9 bases stayed unmatched. CDR3 sequence (DNA): TGCGCCAGCAGCCAAGATAAGGCGACAGGGTCGGAAAAACTGTTTTTT. This translates into CASSQDKATGSEKLFF.

The rearrangement uses TRBV13 and TRBJ1-6; 9 positions agree with TRBD1. After removal of 5 bases from V and 8 bases from J, the junction contained 4 bases not matched to a gene. The CDR3 loop spans 14 amino acids. Germline lookup yields CDR1 PRHDT and CDR2 FYEKMQ (reference sequence). In DNA, the CDR3 is TGTGCCAGCAGCGCGGGGACAGGGCATTCACCCCTCCACTTT. This gives the protein CASSAGTGHSPLHF.

This chain uses TRBV2 with TRBJ1-6; D may be TRBD1 (5 bases). The CDR3 runs to 14 residues. V shed 7 bases and J shed 7 bases, with 14 bases lying between them. In germline, CDR1 is SNHLY, CDR2 FYNNEI. This CDR3 reads CASKGPGVNSPLHF. CDR3 nucleotides: TGTGCCAGCAAGGGTCCGGGGGTAAATTCACCCCTCCACTTT.

The V gene is TRBV27, the J gene TRBJ1-6; D possibly corresponds to TRBD1 (5 bases). From germline, CDR1 is MNHEY and CDR2 SMNVEV (reference sequence). The length of the CDR3 is 16 residues. Trimming removed 5 bases from V and 4 bases from J, with 15 bases in between. CDR3: CASSLRGGEYNSPLHF. Here the CDR3 DNA reads TGTGCCAGCAGTCTCCGGGGGGGAGAGTATAATTCACCCCTCCACTTT.

This sequence joins TRBV21-1 and TRBJ2-7; whether TRBD1, the table's D call, matches the DNA was not checked. TRBV21-1 is a pseudogene locus. The CDR3 totals 19 residues. Here the CDR3 DNA reads TGTGCCAGCAGCAAAGACAAAGAGCTAGAGACAGGGGGCTACTACGAGCAGTACTTC. Residues: CASSKDKELETGGYYEQYF.

V and J are TRBV6-6 and TRBJ1-2, with D uncertain. From germline, CDR1 is MNHNY and CDR2 SVGAGI (reference sequence). This CDR3 comprises 13 residues. V shed 5 bases and J shed 4 bases, with 11 bases lying between them. The CDR3 loop is CASSPPGGYGYTF. The CDR3 DNA sequence: TGTGCCAGCAGTCCGCCGGGTGGCTATGGCTACACCTTC.